Below, one T cell receptor beta chain is given with its context. The source of the sample is a study of blood T cell repertoires in COVID-19. Overall study: The samples span acute and convalescent COVID-19 from the United States, Italy and Spain. The cDNA or gDNA used as material had been derived from T cells, B-cell-depleted T cells, or PBMCs.

Trimming removed 4 bases from V and 4 bases from J, with 19 bases in between. CDR1 is MGHRA and CDR2 is YSYEKL in the germline V gene. The CDR3 covers 16 residues. Profiling relied on immunoSEQ multiplex PCR, and the TCRdb table lists in-frame clones only, not all of them. Of more than 150,000 clones in the sample, about three quarters were seen once. The source is a woman aged 80 or over with active or convalescent COVID-19. The rearrangement links TRBV4-1 to TRBJ1-2; D unclear. Specimen: peripheral blood. CDR3 sequence: CASSLDSGGRIYGYTF. The CDR3 nucleotides are TGCGCCAGCAGCCTCGACTCCGGAGGACGGATCTATGGCTACACCTTC.